The 7 T cell receptor beta chains given below trace back to one sample, sequenced in a study of graft-versus-host responses after intestinal transplantation (dated by TCRdb to 2020 to 2022). What this sample's time point label stands for: cells obtained before transplantation from donor or recipient. Libraries were built with the immunoSEQ multiplex PCR assay. In its TCRdb copy, this immuneACCESS table keeps in-frame sequences only and misses some clones. Where compared with another copy, unresolved V genes explain less than half of these, and the others have no known cause. For this sample the table gives approximately 10,000 clones, of which just over 30% were detected only once. In total, the top ten clones hold roughly 5% of the sample. The material sequenced was alloreactive CD4+ T cells from a mixed lymphocyte reaction culture, taken before transplantation. The cell subset or site label for this specimen denotes: CFSE-low proliferating T cells sorted from roughly 6-day pre-transplant mixed lymphocyte reaction (GvH or HvG direction). The receptor source for this set is a human patient who was an organ donor for intestinal transplantation.

This chain joins TRBV5-4 and TRBJ1-2, with 9 bases fitting TRBD1. Germline CDR1 and CDR2: SGHNT and YYREEE (reference sequence). The CDR3 runs 14 residues. After removal of 2 bases from V and 6 bases from J, the junction contained 5 bases not matched to a gene. This CDR3 reads CASSFGQGWDGYTF. The CDR3 DNA reads as TGTGCCAGCAGCTTTGGACAGGGGTGGGATGGCTACACCTTC.

The chain couples TRBV28 to TRBJ1-2; weak D call: TRBD1 (6 bases). The CDR3 is 17 amino acids. Germline loops: CDR1 MDHEN, CDR2 SYDVKM. V was trimmed by 4 bases and J by 4 bases, leaving 22 bases between them. This CDR3 reads CASSSQGRRLFGYGYTF. The CDR3, as DNA: TGTGCCAGCAGTTCACAGGGACGCCGATTATTTGGCTATGGCTACACCTTC.

The chain is built from TRBV5-7 and TRBJ1-2, with D tentatively TRBD1 (6 bases). TRBV5-7 is labeled an ORF, and its function is uncertain. V was trimmed by 0 bases and J by 8 bases, leaving 8 bases between them. The CDR3 sequence is 12 residues long. The CDR3 loop is CASSLGGLGYTF. The CDR3 coding sequence is TGTGCCAGCAGCTTGGGGGGGCTGGGCTACACCTTC.

The J gene is TRBJ2-7, the V gene TRBV6-6, with 7 bases that match TRBD2. Germline V lookup: CDR1 MNHNY, CDR2 SVGAGI (reference sequence). This CDR3 region has 11 residues. The V segment lost 4 bases and the J segment 6 bases; nucleotides outside the gene matches: 0. The CDR3 protein is CASSWEGEQYF. CDR3 coding DNA: TGTGCCAGCAGTTGGGAGGGCGAGCAGTACTTC.

By proportion, this clone is large. The gene calls are TRBV7-2 and TRBJ2-6; D gene unclear. The CDR3 covers 15 residues. Germline loops: CDR1 SGHTA, CDR2 FQGNSA. The ends were cut back, 5 bases at V and 1 base at J, with 9 bases in the middle. The CDR3 protein is CASSPRYSGANVLTF. CDR3 coding DNA: TGTGCCAGCAGCCCCCGTTATTCTGGGGCCAACGTCCTGACTTTC.

This rearrangement joins TRBV6-1 to TRBJ2-3; 7 positions match TRBD2. Germline lookup yields CDR1 MNHNS and CDR2 SASEGT. Unmatched junction bases numbered 9, after V lost 8 bases and J lost 1 base. This CDR3 has 15 residues. CDR3: CASRWGGVGTDTQYF. The CDR3 DNA is TGTGCCAGCCGCTGGGGGGGGGTTGGCACAGATACGCAGTATTTT.

A word on this clone: This sequence may be a read error, since a much larger clone differs from it by one base. V gene TRBV7-2 combines with J gene TRBJ1-3, with D unclear. CDR1 is SGHTA and CDR2 is FQGNSA in the germline V gene. The V gene lost 1 base and the J gene lost 0 bases, with 4 bases spanning the gap. The CDR3 runs to 14 residues. The CDR3, as DNA: TGTGCCAGCAGCTTAGACAGCTCTGGAAACACCATATATTTT. Its translation is CASSLDSSGNTIYF.